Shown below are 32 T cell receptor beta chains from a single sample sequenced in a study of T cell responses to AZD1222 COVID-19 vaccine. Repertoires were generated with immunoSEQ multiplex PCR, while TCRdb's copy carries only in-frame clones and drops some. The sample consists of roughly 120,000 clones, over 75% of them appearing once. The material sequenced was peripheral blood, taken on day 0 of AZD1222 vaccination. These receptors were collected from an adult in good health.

The CDR3 coding sequence is TGCAGCGTTCGGCGCGGCTCCTACAATGAGCAGTTCTTC. Protein sequence: CSVRRGSYNEQFF. V and J are TRBV29-1 and TRBJ2-1; D gene unclear. In germline, CDR1 is SQVTM, CDR2 ANQGSEA. V lost 5 bases to trimming and J lost 0 bases, with 8 bases between them. This CDR3 region has 13 residues.

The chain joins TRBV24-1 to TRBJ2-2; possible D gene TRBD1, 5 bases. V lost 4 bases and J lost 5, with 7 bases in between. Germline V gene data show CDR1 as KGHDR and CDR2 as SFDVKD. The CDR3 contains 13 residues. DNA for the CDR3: TGTGCCACCAGTGAAAGGGGTACCGGGGAGCTGTTTTTT. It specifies CATSERGTGELFF.

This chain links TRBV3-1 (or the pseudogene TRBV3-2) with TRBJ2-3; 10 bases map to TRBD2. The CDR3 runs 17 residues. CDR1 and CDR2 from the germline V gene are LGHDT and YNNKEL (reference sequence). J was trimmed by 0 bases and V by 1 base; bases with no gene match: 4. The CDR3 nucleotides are TGTGCCAGCAGCCAAGGCCGGACTAGCGGAAGCACAGATACGCAGTATTTT. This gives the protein CASSQGRTSGSTDTQYF.

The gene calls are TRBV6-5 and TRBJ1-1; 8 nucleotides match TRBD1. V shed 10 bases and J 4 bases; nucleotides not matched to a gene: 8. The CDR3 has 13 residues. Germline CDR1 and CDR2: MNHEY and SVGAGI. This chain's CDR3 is CATAFTGGTEAFF. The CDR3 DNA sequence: TGTGCCACGGCCTTCACAGGGGGCACTGAAGCTTTCTTT.

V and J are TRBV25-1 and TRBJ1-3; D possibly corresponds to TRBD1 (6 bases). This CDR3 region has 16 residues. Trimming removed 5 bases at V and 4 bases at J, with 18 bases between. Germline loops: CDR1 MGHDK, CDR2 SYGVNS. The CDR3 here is CASSPYVGARGNTIYF. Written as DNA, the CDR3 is TGTGCCAGCAGTCCTTATGTGGGGGCCAGGGGAAACACCATATATTTT.

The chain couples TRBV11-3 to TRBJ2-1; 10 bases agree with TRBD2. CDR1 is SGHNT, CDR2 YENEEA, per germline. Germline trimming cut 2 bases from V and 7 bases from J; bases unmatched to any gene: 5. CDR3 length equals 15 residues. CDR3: CASSLRVAGGNEQFF. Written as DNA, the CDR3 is TGTGCCAGCAGCTTACGTGTAGCGGGAGGAAATGAGCAGTTCTTC.

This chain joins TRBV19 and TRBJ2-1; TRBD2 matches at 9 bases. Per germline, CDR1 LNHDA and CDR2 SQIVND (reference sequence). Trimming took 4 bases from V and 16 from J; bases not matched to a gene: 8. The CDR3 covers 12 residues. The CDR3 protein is CASSTVAGVHFF. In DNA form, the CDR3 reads TGTGCCAGTAGTACCGTAGCGGGGGTACATTTCTTC.

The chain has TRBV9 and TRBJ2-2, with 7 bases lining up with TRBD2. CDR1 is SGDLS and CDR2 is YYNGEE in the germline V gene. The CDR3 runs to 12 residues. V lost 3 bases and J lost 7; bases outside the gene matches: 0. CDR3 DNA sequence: TGTGCCAGCAGCGGGGGGGGCGGGGAGCTGTTTTTT. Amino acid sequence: CASSGGGGELFF.

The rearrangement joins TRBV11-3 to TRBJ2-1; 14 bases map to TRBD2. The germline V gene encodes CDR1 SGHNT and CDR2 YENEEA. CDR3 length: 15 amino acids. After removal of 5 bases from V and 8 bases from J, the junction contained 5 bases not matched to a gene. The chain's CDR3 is CASSLGLAGGHEQFF. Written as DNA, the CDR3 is TGTGCCAGCAGCCTTGGACTAGCGGGAGGCCATGAGCAGTTCTTC.

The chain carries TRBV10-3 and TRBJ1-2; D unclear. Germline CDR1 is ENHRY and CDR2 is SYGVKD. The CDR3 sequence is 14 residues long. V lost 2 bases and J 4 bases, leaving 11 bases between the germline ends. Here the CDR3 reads CAISEVAGGYGYTF. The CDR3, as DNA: TGTGCCATCAGTGAGGTGGCGGGCGGCTATGGCTACACCTTC.

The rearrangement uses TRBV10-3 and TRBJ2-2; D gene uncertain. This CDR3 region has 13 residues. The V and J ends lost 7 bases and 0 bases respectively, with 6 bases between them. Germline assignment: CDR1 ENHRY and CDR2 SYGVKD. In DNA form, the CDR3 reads TGTGCCATCAAGCGCCCGAACACCGGGGAGCTGTTTTTT. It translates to CAIKRPNTGELFF.

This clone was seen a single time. The CDR3 sequence: CASSLSFTNEKLFF. CDR3 nucleotides: TGCGCCAGCAGCTTGAGTTTCACTAATGAAAAACTGTTTTTT. The chain links TRBV5-1 to TRBJ1-4, with no clear D. V was trimmed by 1 base and J by 2 bases, leaving 6 bases between them. This CDR3 is built from 14 residues. Germline V gene lookup returns CDR1 SGHRS and CDR2 YFSETQ.

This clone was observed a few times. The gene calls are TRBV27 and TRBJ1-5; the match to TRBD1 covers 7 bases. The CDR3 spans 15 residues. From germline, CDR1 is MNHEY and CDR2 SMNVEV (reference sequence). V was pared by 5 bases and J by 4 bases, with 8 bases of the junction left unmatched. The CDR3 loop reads CASSPQGLGNQPQHF. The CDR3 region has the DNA TGTGCCAGCAGTCCACAGGGGCTAGGGAATCAGCCCCAGCATTTT.

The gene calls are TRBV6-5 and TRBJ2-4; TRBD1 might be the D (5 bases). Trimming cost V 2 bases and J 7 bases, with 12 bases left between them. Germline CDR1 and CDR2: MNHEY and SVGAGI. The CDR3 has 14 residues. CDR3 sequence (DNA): TGTGCCAGCAGTTACACAGGATATCCTAACATTCAGTACTTC. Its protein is CASSYTGYPNIQYF.

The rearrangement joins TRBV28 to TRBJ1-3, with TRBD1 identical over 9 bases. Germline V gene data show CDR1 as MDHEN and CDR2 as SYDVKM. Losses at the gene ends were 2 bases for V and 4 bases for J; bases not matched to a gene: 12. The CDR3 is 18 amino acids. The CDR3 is CASSLPHPAGTGGNTIYF. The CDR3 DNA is TGTGCCAGCAGTTTACCCCATCCCGCTGGGACAGGGGGAAACACCATATATTTT. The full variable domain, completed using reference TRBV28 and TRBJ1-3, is DVKVTQSSRYLVKRTGEKVFLECVQDMDHENMFWYRQDPGLGLRLIYFSYDVKMKEKGDIPEGYSVSREKKERFSLILESASTNQTSMYLCASSLPHPAGTGGNTIYFGEGSWLTVV.

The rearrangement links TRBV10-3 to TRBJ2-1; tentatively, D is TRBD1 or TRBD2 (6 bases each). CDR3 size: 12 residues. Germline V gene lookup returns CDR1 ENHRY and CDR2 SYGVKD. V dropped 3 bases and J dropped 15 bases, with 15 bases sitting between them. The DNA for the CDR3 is TGTGCCATCAGTGATGGCGGGACATGGCGGTTCTTC. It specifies CAISDGGTWRFF.

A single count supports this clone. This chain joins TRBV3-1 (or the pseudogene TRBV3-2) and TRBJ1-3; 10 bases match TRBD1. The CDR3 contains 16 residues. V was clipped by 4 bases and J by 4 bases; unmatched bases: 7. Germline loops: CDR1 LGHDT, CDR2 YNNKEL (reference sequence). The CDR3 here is CASSPRQGAGGNTIYF. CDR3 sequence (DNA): TGTGCCAGCAGCCCGAGACAGGGGGCAGGGGGAAACACCATATATTTT.

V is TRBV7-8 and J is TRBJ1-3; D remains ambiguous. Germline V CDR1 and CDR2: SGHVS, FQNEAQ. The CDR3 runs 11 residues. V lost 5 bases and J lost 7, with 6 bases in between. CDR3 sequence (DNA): TGTGCCAGCAGCCCCCGGAACACCATATATTTT. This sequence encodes CASSPRNTIYF.

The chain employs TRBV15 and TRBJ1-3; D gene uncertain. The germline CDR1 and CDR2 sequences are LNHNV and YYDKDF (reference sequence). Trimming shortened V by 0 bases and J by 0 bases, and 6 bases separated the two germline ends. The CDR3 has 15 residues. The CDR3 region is CATSRDGVSGNTIYF. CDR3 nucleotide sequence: TGTGCCACCAGCAGAGATGGAGTCTCTGGAAACACCATATATTTT.

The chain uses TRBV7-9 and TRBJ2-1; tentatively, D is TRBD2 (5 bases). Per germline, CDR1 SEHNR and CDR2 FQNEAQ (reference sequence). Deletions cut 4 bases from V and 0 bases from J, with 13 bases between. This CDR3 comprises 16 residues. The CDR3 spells CASSSKGLPSYNEQFF. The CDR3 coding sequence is TGTGCCAGCAGCTCAAAAGGACTCCCCTCCTACAATGAGCAGTTCTTC.

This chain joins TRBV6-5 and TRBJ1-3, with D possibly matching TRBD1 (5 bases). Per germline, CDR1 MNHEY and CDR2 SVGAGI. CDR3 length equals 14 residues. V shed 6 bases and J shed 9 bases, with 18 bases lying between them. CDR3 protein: CASRNGHLRGTIYF. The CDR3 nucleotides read TGTGCCAGCAGGAACGGACACCTGAGGGGCACCATATATTTT.

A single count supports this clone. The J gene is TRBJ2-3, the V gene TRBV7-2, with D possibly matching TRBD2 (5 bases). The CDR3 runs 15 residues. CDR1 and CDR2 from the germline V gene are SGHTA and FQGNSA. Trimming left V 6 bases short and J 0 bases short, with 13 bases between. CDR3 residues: CASSPGVTSTDTQYF. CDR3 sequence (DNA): TGTGCCAGCAGTCCCGGGGTCACTAGCACAGATACGCAGTATTTT.

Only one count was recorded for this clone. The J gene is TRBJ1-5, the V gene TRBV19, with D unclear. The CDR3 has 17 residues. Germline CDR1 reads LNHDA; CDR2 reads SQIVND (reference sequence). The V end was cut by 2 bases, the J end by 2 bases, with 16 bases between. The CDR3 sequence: CASSILGPPRGNQPQHF. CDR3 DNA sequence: TGTGCCAGTAGTATACTCGGCCCGCCCAGAGGCAATCAGCCCCAGCATTTT.

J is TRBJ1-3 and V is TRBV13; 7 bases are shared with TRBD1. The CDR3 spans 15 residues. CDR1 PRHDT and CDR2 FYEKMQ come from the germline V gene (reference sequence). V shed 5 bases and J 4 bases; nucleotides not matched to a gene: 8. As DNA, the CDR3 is TGTGCCAGCAGCCCCGAGGGGGCGTGGGGAAACACCATATATTTT. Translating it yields CASSPEGAWGNTIYF.

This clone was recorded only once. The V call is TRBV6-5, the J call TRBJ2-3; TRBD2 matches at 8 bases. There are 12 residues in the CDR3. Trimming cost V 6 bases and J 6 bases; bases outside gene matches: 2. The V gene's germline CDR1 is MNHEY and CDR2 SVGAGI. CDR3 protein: CASRTGGDTQYF. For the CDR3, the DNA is TGTGCCAGCAGAACGGGGGGGGATACGCAGTATTTT.

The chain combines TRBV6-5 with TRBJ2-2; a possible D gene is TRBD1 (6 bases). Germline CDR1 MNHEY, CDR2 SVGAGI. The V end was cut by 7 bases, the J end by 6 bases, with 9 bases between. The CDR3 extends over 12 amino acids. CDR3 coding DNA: TGTGCCAGCACCCAGGGGCCCGGGGAGCTGTTTTTT. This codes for CASTQGPGELFF.

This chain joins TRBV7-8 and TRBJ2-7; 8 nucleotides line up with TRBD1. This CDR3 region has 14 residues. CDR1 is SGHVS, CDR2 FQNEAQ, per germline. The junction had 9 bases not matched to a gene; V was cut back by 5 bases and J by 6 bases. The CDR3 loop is CASSITGGRSEQYF. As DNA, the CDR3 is TGTGCCAGCAGCATTACAGGGGGAAGGAGCGAGCAGTACTTC.

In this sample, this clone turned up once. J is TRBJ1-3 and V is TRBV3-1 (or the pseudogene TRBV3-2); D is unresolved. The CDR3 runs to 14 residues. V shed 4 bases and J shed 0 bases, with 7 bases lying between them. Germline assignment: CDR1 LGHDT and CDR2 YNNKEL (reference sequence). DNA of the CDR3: TGTGCCAGCAGCCTCCTCGGCTCTGGAAACACCATATATTTT. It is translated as CASSLLGSGNTIYF.

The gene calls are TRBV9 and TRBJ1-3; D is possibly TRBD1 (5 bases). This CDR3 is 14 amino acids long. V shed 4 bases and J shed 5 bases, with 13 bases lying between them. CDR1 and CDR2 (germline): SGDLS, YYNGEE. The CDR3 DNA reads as TGTGCCAGCAGCTTGACAGAAGACCGAAACACCATATATTTT. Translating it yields CASSLTEDRNTIYF.

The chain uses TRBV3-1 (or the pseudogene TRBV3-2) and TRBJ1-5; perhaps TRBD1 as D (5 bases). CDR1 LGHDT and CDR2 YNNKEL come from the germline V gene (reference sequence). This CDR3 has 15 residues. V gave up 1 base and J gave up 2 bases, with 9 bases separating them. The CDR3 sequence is CASSQAGMGNQPQHF. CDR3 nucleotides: TGTGCCAGCAGCCAAGCAGGGATGGGCAATCAGCCCCAGCATTTT.

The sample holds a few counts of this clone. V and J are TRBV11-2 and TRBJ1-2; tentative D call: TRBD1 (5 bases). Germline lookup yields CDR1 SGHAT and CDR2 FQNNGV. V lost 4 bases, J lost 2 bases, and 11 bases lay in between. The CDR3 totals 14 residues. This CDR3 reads CASSSMGLNYGYTF. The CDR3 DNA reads TGTGCCAGCAGCTCCATGGGACTCAACTATGGCTACACCTTC.

The CDR3 is CASSLEQGMGVTEAFF. As DNA, the CDR3 is TGTGCCAGCAGCTTAGAACAGGGGATGGGAGTCACTGAAGCTTTCTTT. This chain connects TRBV7-2 to TRBJ1-1, with TRBD1 matching over 7 bases. After removal of 1 base from V and 4 bases from J, the junction contained 9 bases not matched to a gene. This CDR3 has 16 amino acids. CDR1 is SGHTA and CDR2 is FQGNSA in the germline V gene. Variable domain in full (rest from reference TRBV7-2 and TRBJ1-1): GAGVSQSPSNKVTEKGKDVELRCDPISGHTALYWYRQSLGQGLEFLIYFQGNSAPDKSGLPSDRFSAERTGGSVSTLTIQRTQQEDSAVYLCASSLEQGMGVTEAFFGQGTRLTVV.